The source of this TCR beta chain is a study of breast tumors, draining lymph nodes, adjacent tissues. Points from the study as a whole: Luminal-like breast cancer showed significantly greater tumor-nontumor repertoire similarity than basal-like breast cancer did. Most tumor T cells seemingly derive from lymph node, then expand in tumor. Compared with lymph nodes, tumors were less diverse; compared with nontumor tissue, more. Data only fit, rather than demonstrated, lymph node origin of most tumor T cells.

The CDR3 contains 12 residues. Germline CDR1 reads DFQATT; CDR2 reads SNEGSKA (reference sequence). V lost 6 bases and J lost 8; bases outside the gene matches: 5. Comment on this clonotype: Its antigen is as yet unknown.

From the multiplex PCR reads, TCRdb called clonotypes with MiXCR, one entry per CDR3 protein. Altogether 20,000 to 25,000 distinct CDR3 sequences are present, roughly 45% being singletons, with the ten largest covering 7.5% to 9%. Input material: breast tumor tissue. The clonotype originates from a female donor with breast cancer. Some clones in this sample may be carry-over from other donors' samples. This chain connects TRBV20-1 to TRBJ2-1, with 9 bases that match TRBD2. Written as DNA, the CDR3 is TGCAGTGCGATTAGCGGGAGCGATGAGCAGTTCTTC. Encoded protein: CSAISGSDEQFF.